What follows are 10 T cell receptor beta chains derived from one specimen sequenced in a study of cytomegalovirus exposure and HLA in healthy donors. The PCR had 60 Vbeta and 13 Jbeta primers. The data were produced by immunoSEQ multiplex PCR, yet TCRdb's version contains in-frame clones alone and is incomplete. The sample gives more than 95,000 clones, around 76% of which show up once; approximately 8% is in the top ten. The specimen sequenced was PBMCs. Receptor source: a man between 40 and 49 years old in good health and CMV-seropositive.

This clone is a singleton in its sample. The V and J genes are TRBV7-2 and TRBJ2-3; a weak D match, TRBD2 (7 bases). In germline, CDR1 is SGHTA, CDR2 FQGNSA. V was trimmed by 5 bases and J by 1 base, leaving 16 bases between them. CDR3 length equals 16 residues. This CDR3 is CASSVSRGAGTDTQYF. The CDR3, as DNA: TGTGCCAGCAGCGTTAGTCGGGGGGCTGGCACAGATACGCAGTATTTT.

The sample holds a few counts of this clone. As DNA, the CDR3 is TGTGCCAGCACCCTGGACAGGTGGAGCAATCAGCCCCAGCATTTT. It codes for CASTLDRWSNQPQHF. The J gene is TRBJ1-5, the V gene TRBV6-1; 7 nucleotides agree with TRBD1. Germline trimming cut 7 bases from V and 1 base from J; bases unmatched to any gene: 7. Germline V gene sequence: CDR1 MNHNS, CDR2 SASEGT. This CDR3 has 15 residues.

V and J are TRBV28 and TRBJ2-1; D ambiguous. This CDR3 region has 12 residues. The ends were cut back, 5 bases at V and 8 bases at J, with 10 bases in the middle. Germline V gives CDR1 MDHEN, CDR2 SYDVKM. The CDR3 here is CASSRVKDEQFF. CDR3 bases: TGTGCCAGCAGTCGGGTCAAGGATGAGCAGTTCTTC.

This chain connects TRBV14 to TRBJ2-1; maybe TRBD2 (6 bases). Per germline, CDR1 SGHDN and CDR2 FVKESK. V shed 1 base and J shed 4 bases, with 17 bases lying between them. The CDR3 is made up of 17 amino acids. The DNA for the CDR3 is TGTGCCAGCAGCCAAGTTGGGACCTCCGGGGGTTACAATGAGCAGTTCTTC. Translating it yields CASSQVGTSGGYNEQFF. The full variable domain, in which reference TRBV14 and TRBJ2-1 provide the parts outside the CDR3, is EAGVTQFPSHSVIEKGQTVTLRCDPISGHDNLYWYRRVMGKEIKFLLHFVKESKQDESGMPNNRFLAERTGGTYSTLKVQPAELEDSGVYFCASSQVGTSGGYNEQFFGPGTRLTVL.

The rearrangement joins TRBV29-1 to TRBJ2-1; 8 bases agree with TRBD2. The J segment lost 6 bases and the V segment lost 0 bases, leaving 16 bases of the junction unmatched. The CDR3 consists of 18 residues. Per the germline V gene, CDR1 is SQVTM and CDR2 is ANQGSEA. Here the CDR3 reads CSVEEKAGRLAGGNEQFF. CDR3 in DNA: TGCAGCGTTGAAGAAAAAGCGGGTCGGCTAGCGGGCGGCAATGAGCAGTTCTTC.

The chain carries TRBV5-4 and TRBJ1-6; D possibly corresponds to TRBD1 (6 bases). CDR3 length: 17 residues. V was shortened by 3 bases and J by 0 bases, with 13 bases between the two germline ends. CDR1 SGHNT and CDR2 YYREEE come from the germline V gene (reference sequence). The chain's CDR3 is CASSSGQSNSYNSPLHF. Written as DNA, the CDR3 is TGTGCCAGCAGCTCCGGACAGTCCAACTCCTATAATTCACCCCTCCACTTT. The entire variable domain, with the rest obtained from reference TRBV5-4 and TRBJ1-6, is as follows: ETGVTQSPTHLIKTRGQQVTLRCSSQSGHNTVSWYQQALGQGPQFIFQYYREEENGRGNFPPRFSGLQFPNYSSELNVNALELDDSALYLCASSSGQSNSYNSPLHFGNGTRLTVT.

This clone appeared a few times. V is TRBV5-8 and J is TRBJ2-5, with 8 bases that match TRBD2. The CDR3 extends over 14 amino acids. J lost 5 bases, V lost 3 bases, and 6 bases had no gene match. From germline, CDR1 is SGHTS and CDR2 YDEGEE. The CDR3 sequence is CASSSGLGRETQYF. CDR3 DNA: TGTGCCAGCAGCTCGGGACTAGGTCGGGAGACCCAGTACTTC.

The genes are TRBV10-3 and TRBJ1-5; 7 bases fit TRBD1. The CDR3 loop spans 15 amino acids. The germline V gene encodes CDR1 ENHRY and CDR2 SYGVKD. V was pared by 3 bases and J by 2 bases, with 4 bases of the junction left unmatched. CDR3 nucleotide sequence: TGTGCCATCAGTGAAGAGGGGGCGGGCAATCAGCCCCAGCATTTT. Amino acids: CAISEEGAGNQPQHF.

J is TRBJ2-1 and V is TRBV27, with D perhaps matching TRBD2 (5 bases). CDR3 length: 15 residues. Trimming pared 2 bases from V and 4 bases from J, leaving 12 bases between. The germline V gene encodes CDR1 MNHEY and CDR2 SMNVEV (reference sequence). DNA for the CDR3: TGTGCCAGCAGTTTACTGGGCGGGCCTTACAATGAGCAGTTCTTC. Amino acid sequence: CASSLLGGPYNEQFF.

This chain joins TRBV27 and TRBJ2-2, with D perhaps TRBD1 (6 bases). The CDR3 length is 17 residues. Trimming took off 5 bases at V and 5 bases at J, with 21 bases between the two ends. The germline gives CDR1 MNHEY, CDR2 SMNVEV (reference sequence). This chain's CDR3 is CASSNPKGYRETGELFF. The DNA for the CDR3 is TGTGCCAGCAGTAACCCTAAGGGATACAGGGAGACCGGGGAGCTGTTTTTT.